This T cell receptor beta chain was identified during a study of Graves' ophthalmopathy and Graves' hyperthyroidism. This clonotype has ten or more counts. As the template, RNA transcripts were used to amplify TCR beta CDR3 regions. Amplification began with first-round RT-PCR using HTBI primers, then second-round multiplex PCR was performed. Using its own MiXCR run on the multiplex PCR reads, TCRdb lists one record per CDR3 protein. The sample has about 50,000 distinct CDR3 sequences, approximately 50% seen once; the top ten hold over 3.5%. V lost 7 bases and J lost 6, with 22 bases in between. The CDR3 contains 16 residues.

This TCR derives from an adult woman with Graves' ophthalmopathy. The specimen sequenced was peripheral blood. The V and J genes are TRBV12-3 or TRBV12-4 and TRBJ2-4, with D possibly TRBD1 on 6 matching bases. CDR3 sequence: CASTLGVAQGRNIQYF. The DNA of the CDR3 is TGTGCCAGCACTCTAGGGGTGGCGCAGGGGCGAAACATTCAGTACTTC.